This section outlines one TCR beta chain sequence together with its context. There is no known antigen for this receptor. The record has no base qualities; no much larger clone is one base away. The instrument given in TCRdb is Illumina MiSeq. TCRdb applied fastp at Q25 and MiXCR to the public reads, then kept only in-frame beta chains. Records with the same CDR3 protein are collapsed into one entry carrying the most frequent genes and DNA. Counted in this sample were 60,000 to 70,000 distinct CDR3 sequences; 49% of them appeared once. The top ten clonotypes cover more than 2% of the sample. V is pruned by 6 bases and J by 2 bases, leaving 5 bases of the junction without a gene match. From a lookup of the germline V gene (reference sequence), CDR1 and CDR2 are SEHNR and FQNEAQ. The CDR3 runs 17 residues from the cysteine to the phenylalanine. The entry retains the CDR3 DNA only, 51 bases that are in frame from base 1.

The data were obtained in a study of type 1 regulatory T cells (dated by TCRdb to the early 2020s). Looking at the study overall: An in vitro protocol by which a Tr1-enriched, alloantigen-specific CD4 T cell product named T-allo10 was generated was characterized in the study. Patients with hematological malignancies who were receiving allogeneic hematopoietic stem cell transplantation were the group in which T-allo10 was being clinically evaluated. The full study reports these points: Tr1 cells showed a more restricted TCR repertoire than non-Tr1 cells, which the study interpreted as alloantigen-induced clonal expansion.

Recombination linked TRBV7-9 to TRBJ2-6; TRBD1 fits 12 bases in the junction. Sequencing input: cultured non-Tr1 T cells, either the whole culture or a sorted T cell fraction (not recorded which). The cell subset or site tag for this specimen amounts to: non-Tr1 population from the T-allo10 product. This TCR was sampled from a human donor in good health. At the DNA level, the sequence is TGTGCCAGCAGAGCCCGGGACAGGGGGCCTGGGGCCAACGTCCTGACTTTC. This codes for CASRARDRGPGANVLTF.